Listed below are T cell receptor beta chains from one sample, sequenced in a study of graft-versus-host responses after intestinal transplantation. No antigens are known for them. Profiled with immunoSEQ multiplex PCR; TCRdb holds only in-frame clones, not every one. The repertoire includes some 120,000 clones, more than 80% of them detected once, and roughly 0.17% sits in the top ten. The sequencing here drew on unstimulated CD4+ T cells sorted from spleen or lymph node cells, taken before intestinal transplant. These receptors originate from a human donor who received an intestinal transplant. Each CDR3 is given with its conserved first and last residue. The order of the fields is CDR3 protein, clone size, V gene, CDR3 length. Where a row states a size, it is once, few, many or the class of an expanded clone; other rows omit it.

cdr3_aa: CASSGGSYNSPLHF; clone_size: -; v_call: TRBV19; cdr3_length: 14
cdr3_aa: CASSITGGNEQFF; clone_size: few; v_call: TRBV19; cdr3_length: 13
cdr3_aa: CASSIGTTNEKLFF; clone_size: -; v_call: TRBV19; cdr3_length: 14
cdr3_aa: CAWRDGNENIQYF; clone_size: -; v_call: TRBV30; cdr3_length: 13
cdr3_aa: CASSVGGSSTDTQYF; clone_size: -; v_call: TRBV9; cdr3_length: 15
cdr3_aa: CASSLAPTGPYGYTF; clone_size: -; v_call: TRBV5-4; cdr3_length: 15
cdr3_aa: CATAPRVNYGYTF; clone_size: few; v_call: TRBV4-1; cdr3_length: 13
cdr3_aa: CASSAVSGTGELFF; clone_size: -; v_call: TRBV9; cdr3_length: 14
cdr3_aa: CASSPTGRGANVLTF; clone_size: -; v_call: TRBV19; cdr3_length: 15
cdr3_aa: CASSLHSNQPQHF; clone_size: -; v_call: TRBV4-1; cdr3_length: 13
cdr3_aa: CASSERYYRAYNEQFF; clone_size: -; v_call: TRBV10-2; cdr3_length: 16
cdr3_aa: CASSPRGGHTEAFF; clone_size: -; v_call: TRBV9; cdr3_length: 14
cdr3_aa: CASITGRSSGNTIYF; clone_size: -; v_call: TRBV6-1; cdr3_length: 15
cdr3_aa: CASSLGAYEQYF; clone_size: -; v_call: TRBV11-2; cdr3_length: 12
cdr3_aa: CASSARTGQPQHF; clone_size: -; v_call: TRBV6-6; cdr3_length: 13
cdr3_aa: CASRGQIQGETQYF; clone_size: -; v_call: TRBV2; cdr3_length: 14
cdr3_aa: CASGDRGQNTEAFF; clone_size: -; v_call: TRBV7-9; cdr3_length: 14
cdr3_aa: CASSQERVRDLLLTDTQYF; clone_size: -; v_call: TRBV4-2; cdr3_length: 19
cdr3_aa: CASSLSTQGTPSTF; clone_size: -; v_call: TRBV27; cdr3_length: 14
cdr3_aa: CARVRAGDTEAFF; clone_size: -; v_call: TRBV30; cdr3_length: 13
cdr3_aa: CASSHTGSVGGYGYTF; clone_size: -; v_call: TRBV9; cdr3_length: 16
cdr3_aa: CASSEDFSDTQYF; clone_size: -; v_call: TRBV6-1; cdr3_length: 13
cdr3_aa: CASSSNTGTSLIAGELFF; clone_size: -; v_call: TRBV18; cdr3_length: 18
cdr3_aa: CASSYRDRGFYEQYF; clone_size: once; v_call: TRBV5-6; cdr3_length: 15
cdr3_aa: CASSPDGKGEAFF; clone_size: -; v_call: TRBV18; cdr3_length: 13
cdr3_aa: CASSRTGRSYNSPLHF; clone_size: -; v_call: TRBV5-8; cdr3_length: 16
cdr3_aa: CASSQAGSYNEQFF; clone_size: -; v_call: TRBV7-3; cdr3_length: 14
cdr3_aa: CASSLAAGGRMGVLTF; clone_size: -; v_call: TRBV5-1; cdr3_length: 16
cdr3_aa: CASSYSGTGVYEQYF; clone_size: -; v_call: TRBV6-5; cdr3_length: 15
cdr3_aa: CASSLGGLSSYEQYF; clone_size: -; v_call: TRBV7-8; cdr3_length: 15
cdr3_aa: CASSYGPSNYGYTF; clone_size: once; v_call: TRBV6-5; cdr3_length: 14
cdr3_aa: CASSPPGGTDTQYF; clone_size: -; v_call: TRBV7-3; cdr3_length: 14
cdr3_aa: CASSPGGSGEQYF; clone_size: -; v_call: TRBV7-9; cdr3_length: 13
cdr3_aa: CASSVRGGNEQFF; clone_size: -; v_call: TRBV7-9; cdr3_length: 13
cdr3_aa: CASRSRALRDGYTF; clone_size: -; v_call: TRBV6-1; cdr3_length: 14
cdr3_aa: CASSPTRISEQYF; clone_size: -; v_call: TRBV5-1; cdr3_length: 13
cdr3_aa: CASSLPGGKNSPLHF; clone_size: -; v_call: TRBV11-2; cdr3_length: 15